The clone carrying this T cell receptor (beta chain) has just one count. A clone one base away is much larger, so this may be a read error. Germline CDR1 is SGHRS and CDR2 is YFSETQ. The CDR3 loop spans 13 amino acids. These data originate in a study of neurological immune-mediated disorders. TCRdb itself ran the 5' RACE reads through MiXCR, one entry per CDR3 protein. The table shows roughly 57,000 distinct CDR3 sequences, with 7.5% to 9.5% occurring only once. As for time point: longitudinal time-point 3. Serving as healthy controls were blood bank volunteers based in Maryland, USA. A total of 2 million PBMCs stored at -80 degrees C provided the unsorted libraries.

The sequenced material came from PBMCs. The TCR comes from a woman aged 40 to 50 in good health. This chain uses TRBV5-1 with TRBJ1-1; the D gene is possibly TRBD1 (6 bases). CDR3 region: CASKTQGNTEGFF. The DNA for the CDR3 is TGCGCCAGCAAAACACAGGGAAACACTGAAGGTTTCTTT.